Below, 12 T cell receptor beta chains from the same sample are listed, as sequenced in a study of early T cells in non-severe SARS-CoV-2 infection. TCRdb analysed the 5' RACE reads with MiXCR anew, one entry per CDR3 protein. The sample lists about 59,000 distinct CDR3 sequences, 11% occurring once. The material sequenced was whole blood. The receptors come from an adult who was a healthcare worker with PCR-confirmed SARS-CoV-2 infection or an uninfected control (not recorded which).

A few counts support this clonotype. The rearrangement links TRBV29-1 to TRBJ2-5, with TRBD2 matching over 7 bases. The length of the CDR3 is 13 residues. Per the germline V gene, CDR1 is SQVTM and CDR2 is ANQGSEA. V shed 3 bases, J shed 5 bases, and the junction held 6 bases outside the gene matches. CDR3 DNA: TGCAGCGTTGAGGGGGGGACCCAGGAGACCCAGTACTTC. Protein: CSVEGGTQETQYF.

The chain combines TRBV20-1 with TRBJ2-3, with 9 positions matching TRBD2. This CDR3 spans 13 amino acids. The germline CDR1 and CDR2 sequences are DFQATT and SNEGSKA (reference sequence). V lost 4 bases, J lost 6 bases, and 5 bases stayed unmatched. CDR3 loop: CSATAGGKDTQYF. CDR3 nucleotides: TGCAGTGCTACAGCGGGGGGCAAGGATACGCAGTATTTT.

This chain joins TRBV6-1 and TRBJ2-2, with D perhaps TRBD1 or TRBD2 (5 bases each). This CDR3 spans 15 amino acids. Germline V lookup: CDR1 MNHNS, CDR2 SASEGT. Trimming stripped 1 base from V and 4 bases from J, with 10 bases between. CDR3 sequence: CASSEVGRVTGELFF. Written as DNA, the CDR3 is TGTGCCAGCAGTGAAGTGGGACGAGTCACCGGGGAGCTGTTTTTT.

This clonotype has at least ten counts. This chain uses TRBV28 with TRBJ2-7, with 7 bases lining up with TRBD2. This CDR3 comprises 15 residues. The germline V gene has CDR1 MDHEN and CDR2 SYDVKM. V dropped 5 bases and J dropped 4; count of bases not matched to a gene: 11. Written as DNA, the CDR3 is TGTGCCAGCAGTGGTGGGACGGCGGGAGTATACGAGCAGTACTTC. It specifies CASSGGTAGVYEQYF.

This rearrangement joins TRBV7-8 to TRBJ1-2, with no clear D. Germline V CDR1 and CDR2: SGHVS, FQNEAQ. This CDR3 is 13 amino acids long. V was clipped by 7 bases and J by 4 bases, with 13 bases between them. This chain's CDR3 is CASTRRGTYGYTF. CDR3 in DNA: TGTGCCAGCACCAGACGGGGAACCTATGGCTACACCTTC.

Only a few counts were recorded for this clonotype. The chain joins TRBV5-4 to TRBJ2-7; TRBD2 is a possible D gene (6 bases). In germline, CDR1 is SGHNT, CDR2 YYREEE (reference sequence). CDR3 size: 12 residues. V was pared by 0 bases and J by 6 bases, with 7 bases between. The CDR3 loop is CASSLGTIEQYF. In DNA form, the CDR3 reads TGTGCCAGCAGCTTGGGGACTATCGAGCAGTACTTC.

This clonotype was counted ten times or more. The CDR3 protein is CAWSYALGSYGYTF. DNA for the CDR3: TGTGCCTGGAGCTATGCACTTGGGTCCTATGGCTACACCTTC. V usage is TRBV30 and J usage is TRBJ1-2; D uncertain. Germline lookup yields CDR1 GTSNPN and CDR2 SVGIG (reference sequence). The CDR3 has 14 amino acids. The ends were cut back, 3 bases at V and 4 bases at J, with 15 bases in the middle.

This clonotype was detected a few times. The rearrangement joins TRBV5-1 to TRBJ2-3, with D possibly matching TRBD1 (6 bases). Germline-derived CDR1 and CDR2 are SGHRS and YFSETQ. The CDR3 extends over 15 amino acids. Trimming left V 1 base short and J 2 bases short, with 11 bases between. CDR3 loop: CASSLTGSDTDTQYF. The CDR3 nucleotides are TGCGCCAGCAGCTTGACAGGGTCTGACACAGATACGCAGTATTTT.

The chain links TRBV4-3 to TRBJ2-3; D might be TRBD1 or TRBD2, each matching 5 bases. The CDR3 is made up of 13 amino acids. Trimming stripped 8 bases from V and 6 bases from J, with 15 bases between. Germline V lookup: CDR1 LGHNA, CDR2 YSLEER. Written as DNA, the CDR3 is TGCGCCAGCTCCCGGGGCCTGCGGGATACGCAGTATTTT. Protein product: CASSRGLRDTQYF.

This clonotype was detected many times. The rearrangement joins TRBV19 to TRBJ2-1; D is undetermined. Trimming took 8 bases from V and 1 from J, leaving 15 bases between them. The germline gives CDR1 LNHDA, CDR2 SQIVND (reference sequence). CDR3 length: 15 residues. This chain's CDR3 is CASLPDGRSYNEQFF. DNA of the CDR3: TGTGCCAGTCTTCCTGACGGGCGGTCCTACAATGAGCAGTTCTTC.

This chain connects TRBV20-1 to TRBJ2-3; 8 bases are shared with TRBD1. J lost 6 bases, V lost 6 bases, and 5 bases had no gene match. The CDR3 has 12 residues. Germline V gives CDR1 DFQATT, CDR2 SNEGSKA (reference sequence). CDR3 protein: CSALTGVDTQYF. The DNA of the CDR3 is TGCAGTGCCCTGACAGGGGTCGATACGCAGTATTTT.

This clonotype was counted between two and nine times. The chain couples TRBV19 to TRBJ2-2; 8 positions match TRBD2. Germline V gives CDR1 LNHDA, CDR2 SQIVND (reference sequence). The CDR3 is 15 amino acids. J gave up 3 bases and V 5 bases, and 5 bases lay outside the gene matches. Here the CDR3 DNA reads TGTGCCAGTAGTCCCTCCGGGGGGGACACCGGGGAGCTGTTTTTT. Encoded protein: CASSPSGGDTGELFF.